The T cell receptor (beta chain) described here comes from a study of blood T cell repertoires in COVID-19. Whole-study context: PBMCs, B-cell-depleted T cells, or T cells were the source of the cDNA or gDNA that made up the material.

V shed 4 bases and J 2 bases; nucleotides not matched to a gene: 7. CDR1 and CDR2 from the germline V gene are LGHDT and YNNKEL (reference sequence). The CDR3 is 15 residues long. People in the exposed group encountered a COVID-19 case within 2 weeks before entering the study. Some clones are missing from TCRdb's copy, which holds only in-frame ones; the method was immunoSEQ multiplex PCR. The sample holds roughly 58,000 clones, around two thirds seen once. Material for sequencing was PBMCs or T cells enriched from blood (not recorded which). This chain uses TRBV3-1 (or the pseudogene TRBV3-2) with TRBJ1-2, with 7 bases aligning to TRBD1. The receptor was derived from a woman aged 55 to 70 who had been exposed to COVID-19. DNA of the CDR3: TGTGCCAGCAGCCTCCTGTCGACAGGGAACTATGGCTACACCTTC. Translation: CASSLLSTGNYGYTF.